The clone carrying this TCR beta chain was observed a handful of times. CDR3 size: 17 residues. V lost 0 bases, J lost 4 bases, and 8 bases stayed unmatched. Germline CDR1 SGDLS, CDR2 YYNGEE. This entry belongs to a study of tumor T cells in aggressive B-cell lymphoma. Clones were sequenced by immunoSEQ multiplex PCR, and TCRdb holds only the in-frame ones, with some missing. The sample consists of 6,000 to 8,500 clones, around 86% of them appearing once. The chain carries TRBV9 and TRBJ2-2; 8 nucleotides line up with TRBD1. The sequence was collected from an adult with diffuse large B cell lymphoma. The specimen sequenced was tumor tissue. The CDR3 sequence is CASSVEETGGPTGELFF. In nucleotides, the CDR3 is TGTGCCAGCAGCGTAGAAGAAACAGGGGGTCCCACCGGGGAGCTGTTTTTT.